The clone carrying this TCR beta chain was observed a few times. Antigen unknown. The sample comes from a study of cytomegalovirus exposure and HLA in healthy donors. Background on the study: Falling in the Caucasian-associated ancestry cluster were about 82% of approximately 410 genotyped donors. Study results and limitations: Later genetic work tied a missense DCLRE1C variant to beta-chain V and J trimming.

The primer mix had 60 Vbeta and 13 Jbeta primers. Per the study methods: Later work found around 72 million unique TCR beta chains, with about 10 million shared. Some clones are missing from TCRdb's copy, which holds only in-frame ones; the method was immunoSEQ multiplex PCR. The DNA gave D and trimming, while V, J and clone size come from that table. Of around 170,000 clones in the sample, roughly 80% were seen once. From germline, CDR1 is MNHNS and CDR2 SASEGT. The CDR3 consists of 14 residues. V shed 4 bases and J 5 bases; nucleotides not matched to a gene: 6. This chain links TRBV6-1 with TRBJ2-7, with 9 bases aligning to TRBD1. The sample was PBMCs. The clonotype comes from a man in his forties in good health and CMV-seropositive. CDR3 sequence (DNA): TGTGCCAGCAGTGTTACAGGGGGCCAAGACGAGCAGTACTTC. Its translation is CASSVTGGQDEQYF.